This T cell receptor (beta chain) was identified during a study of T cells in Graves' hyperthyroidism and ophthalmopathy. With V trimmed by 7 bases and J by 6 bases, 9 bases remained unmatched. The CDR3 consists of 15 residues. Amplification yielded TCR beta CDR3 regions, with RNA transcripts as the source. An initial round of RT-PCR targeting the TCR CDR3 relied on the HTBI primer set. TCRdb analysed the multiplex PCR reads with MiXCR anew, one entry per CDR3 protein. The sample holds roughly 500,000 distinct CDR3 sequences, roughly 23% seen once. The chain has TRBV12-3 or TRBV12-4 and TRBJ2-1, with TRBD2 matching 10 bases. The clonotype was recovered from a woman aged 70-85 years with Graves' ophthalmopathy. Sequencing was done on a sample of blood. CDR3 in DNA: TGTGCCAGCACCCTCAGTAGCGGGAGGAGCAATGAGCAGTTCTTC. Protein product: CASTLSSGRSNEQFF.